The 6 T cell receptor beta chains given below trace back to one sample, sequenced in a study of response to subunit inactivated influenza vaccine. TCRdb reprocessed the RT-PCR reads with MiXCR, giving one entry per CDR3 protein. The table lists about 570,000 distinct CDR3 sequences, approximately 10% of them singletons. The data also belong to a second study, concerning T cells expressing NK-cell markers. That investigation notes: The authors generated TCR beta cDNA through 5'RACE template switching with UMIs.

The source material was PBMCs from blood, sampled on the day of vaccination. These receptor sequences come from a man aged 50-60 years who received an inactivated influenza vaccine.

This clonotype was observed a few times. The chain has TRBV5-1 and TRBJ2-2, with a possible D match to TRBD1 (6 bases). Per the germline V gene, CDR1 is SGHRS and CDR2 is YFSETQ. This CDR3 is built from 15 residues. With 5 bases removed from V and 3 bases from J, the gap between germline ends came to 14 bases. The CDR3 loop is CASSFQDSYTGELFF. The CDR3 DNA reads as TGCGCCAGCAGTTTCCAGGACAGTTACACCGGGGAGCTGTTTTTT.

The chain combines TRBV7-6 with TRBJ2-5, with D perhaps matching TRBD1 (6 bases). V gave up 3 bases and J gave up 1 base, with 12 bases separating them. The CDR3 is 15 residues long. Looked up from germline, CDR1 is SGHVS and CDR2 is FNYEAQ. The CDR3 is CASSFIQGPQETQYF. The CDR3 DNA reads TGTGCCAGCAGCTTTATACAGGGTCCCCAAGAGACCCAGTACTTC.

This clonotype has only a few counts. This chain joins TRBV20-1 and TRBJ2-5; possible D gene TRBD2, 6 bases. Trimming removed 6 bases from V and 1 base from J, with 15 bases in between. This CDR3 comprises 14 residues. Germline CDR1 and CDR2: DFQATT and SNEGSKA (reference sequence). CDR3 nucleotide sequence: TGCAGTGCGTCTGGCGGGGAGCCCCAAGAGACCCAGTACTTC. This codes for CSASGGEPQETQYF.

This clonotype was recorded a few times. The genes are TRBV9 and TRBJ1-3; a weak D match, TRBD1 (5 bases). Germline values: CDR1 SGDLS, CDR2 YYNGEE. Trimming shortened V by 8 bases and J by 3 bases, and 9 bases separated the two germline ends. The length of the CDR3 is 12 residues. The chain's CDR3 is CASTGDGNTIYF. The CDR3 nucleotides read TGTGCCAGTACGGGGGATGGAAACACCATATATTTT.

Only a few counts were recorded for this clonotype. The CDR3 region is CSASAGGPFDEQFF. CDR3 in DNA: TGCAGTGCTAGTGCGGGAGGGCCTTTCGATGAGCAGTTCTTC. This sequence joins TRBV20-1 and TRBJ2-1; 9 bases match TRBD2. The J segment lost 8 bases and the V segment lost 3 bases, leaving 8 bases of the junction unmatched. The germline gives CDR1 DFQATT, CDR2 SNEGSKA (reference sequence). The CDR3 spans 14 residues.

This chain joins TRBV4-3 and TRBJ1-1; tentatively, D is TRBD1 (6 bases). Trimming took off 4 bases at V and 5 bases at J, with 17 bases between the two ends. CDR1 LGHNA and CDR2 YSLEER come from the germline V gene. This CDR3 region has 15 residues. CDR3 nucleotide sequence: TGCGCCAGCAGCCGCGCCGGAGGGGGGGGAACTGAAGCTTTCTTT. This translates into CASSRAGGGGTEAFF.